This paragraph reports one TCR beta chain. A read error may produce the germline difference seen at one junction end. The sample comes from a study of CD4 and CD8 cells across lung adenocarcinoma regions. This CDR3 spans 13 amino acids. CDR1 and CDR2 from the germline V gene are MNHNS and SASEGT. TCRdb reprocessed the PCR reads with MiXCR, giving one entry per CDR3 protein. The sample comprises about 23,000 distinct CDR3 sequences, 52% of which are singletons, and 20% to 25% rests with the top ten. Samples came from patients with localized non-small cell lung adenocarcinoma. The sequence was collected from a male donor with lung adenocarcinoma. The CD4 and CD8 labels of this study may be unreliable. The specimen was CD4+ T cells from the center of a lung tumor. The rearrangement joins TRBV6-1 to TRBJ2-3; D is possibly TRBD1 or TRBD2 (5 bases each). As DNA, the CDR3 is TGTGCCAGCAGTGCAGGGAGCAGCGATGAGCAGTTCTTT. Translating gives CASSAGSSDEQFF.